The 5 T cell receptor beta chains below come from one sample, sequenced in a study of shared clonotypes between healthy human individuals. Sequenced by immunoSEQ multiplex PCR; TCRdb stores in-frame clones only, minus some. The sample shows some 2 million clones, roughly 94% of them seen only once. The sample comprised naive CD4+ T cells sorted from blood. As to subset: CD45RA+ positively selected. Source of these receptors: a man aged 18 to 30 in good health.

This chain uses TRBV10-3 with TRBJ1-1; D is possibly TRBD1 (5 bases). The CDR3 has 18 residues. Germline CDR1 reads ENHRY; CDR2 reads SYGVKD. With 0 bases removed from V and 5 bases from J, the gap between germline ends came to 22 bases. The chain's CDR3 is CAISESRGRPGSGTEAFF. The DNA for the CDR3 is TGTGCCATCAGTGAGTCGAGAGGGCGGCCAGGGAGCGGTACTGAAGCTTTCTTT.

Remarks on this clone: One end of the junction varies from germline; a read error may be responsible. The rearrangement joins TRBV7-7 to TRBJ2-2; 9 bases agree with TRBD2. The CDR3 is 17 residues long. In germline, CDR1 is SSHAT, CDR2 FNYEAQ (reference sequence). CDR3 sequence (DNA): TGTGCTAGCAGCTTAGAACGAGCGGGGGGCAACACCGGGGAGCTGTTTTTT. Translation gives CASSLERAGGNTGELFF.

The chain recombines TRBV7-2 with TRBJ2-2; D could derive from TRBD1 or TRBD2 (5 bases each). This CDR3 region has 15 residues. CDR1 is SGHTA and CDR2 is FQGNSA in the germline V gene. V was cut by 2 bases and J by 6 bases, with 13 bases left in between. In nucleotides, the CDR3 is TGTGCCAGCAGCTTAAGGGACCCAAGGGCCGGGGAGCTGTTTTTT. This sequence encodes CASSLRDPRAGELFF.

The CDR3 protein is CASSGSQGGLYGYTF. CDR3 DNA: TGTGCCAGCAGCGGGAGCCAGGGTGGTCTCTATGGCTACACCTTC. The gene calls are TRBV7-2 and TRBJ1-2, with a tentative D call TRBD1 (5 bases). The CDR3 runs to 15 residues. V was pared by 5 bases and J by 4 bases, with 17 bases between. Germline-derived CDR1 and CDR2 are SGHTA and FQGNSA.

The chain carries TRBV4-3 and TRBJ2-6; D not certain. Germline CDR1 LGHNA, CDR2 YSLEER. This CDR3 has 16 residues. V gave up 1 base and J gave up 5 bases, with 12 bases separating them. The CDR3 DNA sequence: TGCGCCAGCAGCCAAGGGCAAACTCTCCGGGCCAACGTCCTGACTTTC. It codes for CASSQGQTLRANVLTF.